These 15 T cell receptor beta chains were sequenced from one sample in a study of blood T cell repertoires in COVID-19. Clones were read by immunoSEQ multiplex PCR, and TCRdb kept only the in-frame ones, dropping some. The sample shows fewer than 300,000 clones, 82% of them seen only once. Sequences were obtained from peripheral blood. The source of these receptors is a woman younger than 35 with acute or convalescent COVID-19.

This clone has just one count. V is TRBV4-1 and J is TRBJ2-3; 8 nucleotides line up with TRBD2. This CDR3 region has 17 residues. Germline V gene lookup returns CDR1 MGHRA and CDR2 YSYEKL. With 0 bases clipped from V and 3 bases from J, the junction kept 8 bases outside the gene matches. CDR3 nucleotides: TGCGCCAGCAGCCAAGATCGGTGGCGGGAGGCTACAGATACGCAGTATTTT. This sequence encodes CASSQDRWREATDTQYF.

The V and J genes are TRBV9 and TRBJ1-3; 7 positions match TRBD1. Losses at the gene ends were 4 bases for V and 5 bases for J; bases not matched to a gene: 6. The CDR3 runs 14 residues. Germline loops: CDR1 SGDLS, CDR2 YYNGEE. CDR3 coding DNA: TGTGCCAGCAGCCCTCAGACAGGGCGAAACACCATATATTTT. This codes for CASSPQTGRNTIYF. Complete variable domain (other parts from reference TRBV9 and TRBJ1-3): DSGVTQTPKHLITATGQRVTLRCSPRSGDLSVYWYQQSLDQGLQFLIQYYNGEERAKGNILERFSAQQFPDLHSELNLSSLELGDSALYFCASSPQTGRNTIYFGEGSWLTVV.

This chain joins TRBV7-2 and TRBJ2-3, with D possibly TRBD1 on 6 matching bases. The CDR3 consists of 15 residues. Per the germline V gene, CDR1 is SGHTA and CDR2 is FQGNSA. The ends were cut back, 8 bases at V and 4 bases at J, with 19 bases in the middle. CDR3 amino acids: CASRTSQGTSDTQYF. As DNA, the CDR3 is TGTGCCAGCCGCACATCACAGGGTACGTCAGATACGCAGTATTTT.

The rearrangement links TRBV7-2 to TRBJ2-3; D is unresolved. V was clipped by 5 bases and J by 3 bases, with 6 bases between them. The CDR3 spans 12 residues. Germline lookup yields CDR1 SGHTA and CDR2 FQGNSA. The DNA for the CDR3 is TGTGCCAGCAGCCGCACAACAGATACGCAGTATTTT. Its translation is CASSRTTDTQYF.

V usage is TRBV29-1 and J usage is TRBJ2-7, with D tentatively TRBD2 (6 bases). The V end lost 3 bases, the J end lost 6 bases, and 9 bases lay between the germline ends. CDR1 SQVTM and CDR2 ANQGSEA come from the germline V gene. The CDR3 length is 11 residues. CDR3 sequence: CSVELGGEQYF. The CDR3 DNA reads TGCAGCGTTGAGTTGGGGGGCGAGCAGTACTTC.

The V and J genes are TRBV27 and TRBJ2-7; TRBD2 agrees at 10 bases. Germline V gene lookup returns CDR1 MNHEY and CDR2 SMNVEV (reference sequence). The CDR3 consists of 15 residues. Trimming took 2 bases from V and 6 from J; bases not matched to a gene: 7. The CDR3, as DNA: TGTGCCAGCAGTTTAGGCCTAGCGGGAGTTGGCGAGCAGTACTTC. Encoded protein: CASSLGLAGVGEQYF.

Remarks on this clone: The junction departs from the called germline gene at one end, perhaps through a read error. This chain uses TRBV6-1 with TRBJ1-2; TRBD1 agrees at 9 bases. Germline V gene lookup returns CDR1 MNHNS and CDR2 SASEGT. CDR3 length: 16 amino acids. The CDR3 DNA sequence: TGTGCCAGCAGTGTCCGGGACAGGGAAGTCAACTATGGCTATACCTTC. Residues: CASSVRDREVNYGYTF.

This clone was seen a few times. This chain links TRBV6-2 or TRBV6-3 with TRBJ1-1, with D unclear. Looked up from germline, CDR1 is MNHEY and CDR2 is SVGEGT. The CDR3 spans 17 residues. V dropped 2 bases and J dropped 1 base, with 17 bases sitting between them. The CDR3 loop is CASSYGRAGRWNTEAFF. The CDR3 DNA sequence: TGTGCCAGCAGTTACGGGAGGGCAGGTCGGTGGAACACTGAAGCTTTCTTT.

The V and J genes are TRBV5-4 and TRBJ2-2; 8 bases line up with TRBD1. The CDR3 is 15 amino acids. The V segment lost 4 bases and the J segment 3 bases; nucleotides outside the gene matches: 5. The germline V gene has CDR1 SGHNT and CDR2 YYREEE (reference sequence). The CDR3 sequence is CASSDQGAHTGELFF. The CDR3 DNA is TGTGCCAGCAGCGATCAGGGGGCGCACACCGGGGAGCTGTTTTTT.

CDR3 coding DNA: TGTGCCAGCAGCCCTGGAGAGGGAGGGGAGAACTATGGCTACACCTTC. Protein product: CASSPGEGGENYGYTF. The chain links TRBV7-9 to TRBJ1-2; maybe TRBD1 (5 bases). In germline, CDR1 is SEHNR, CDR2 FQNEAQ (reference sequence). V gave up 5 bases and J gave up 2 bases, with 18 bases separating them. The CDR3 covers 16 residues.

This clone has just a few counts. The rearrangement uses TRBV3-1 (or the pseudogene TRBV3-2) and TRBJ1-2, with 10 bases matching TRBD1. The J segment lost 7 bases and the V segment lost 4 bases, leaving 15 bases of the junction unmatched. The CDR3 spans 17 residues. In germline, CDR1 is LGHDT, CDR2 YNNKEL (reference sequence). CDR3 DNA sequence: TGTGCCAGCAGCCTCTCCAGACCGGGACAGGGGTTTTCTGGCTACACCTTC. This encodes CASSLSRPGQGFSGYTF.

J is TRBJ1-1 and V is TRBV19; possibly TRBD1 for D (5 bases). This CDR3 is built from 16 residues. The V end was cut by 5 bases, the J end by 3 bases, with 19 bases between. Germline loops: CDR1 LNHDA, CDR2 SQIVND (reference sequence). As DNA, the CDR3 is TGTGCCAGTAGTCAAACAAAGGGGATTCTGGACACTGAAGCTTTCTTT. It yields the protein CASSQTKGILDTEAFF.

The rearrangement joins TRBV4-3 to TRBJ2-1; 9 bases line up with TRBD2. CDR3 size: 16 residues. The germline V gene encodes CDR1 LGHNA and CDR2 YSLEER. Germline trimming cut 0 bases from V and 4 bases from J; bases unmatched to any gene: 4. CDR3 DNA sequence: TGCGCCAGCAGCCAAGAAGCGGCGGGAGGGTACAATGAGCAGTTCTTC. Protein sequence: CASSQEAAGGYNEQFF.

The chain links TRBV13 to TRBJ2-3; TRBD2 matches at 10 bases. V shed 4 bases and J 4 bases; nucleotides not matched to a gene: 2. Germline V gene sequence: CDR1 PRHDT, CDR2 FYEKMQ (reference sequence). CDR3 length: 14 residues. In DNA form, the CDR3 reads TGTGCCAGCAGCTATACTAGCGGGGCAGATACGCAGTATTTT. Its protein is CASSYTSGADTQYF.

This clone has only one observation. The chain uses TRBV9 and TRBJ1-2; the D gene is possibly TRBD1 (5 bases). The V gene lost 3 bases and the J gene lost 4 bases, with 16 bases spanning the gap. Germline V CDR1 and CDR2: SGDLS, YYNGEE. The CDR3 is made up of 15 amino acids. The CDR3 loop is CASSGRAGSGYGYTF. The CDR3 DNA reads TGTGCCAGCAGCGGACGGGCAGGGTCGGGCTATGGCTACACCTTC.